Detailed here is one TCR beta chain. Its antigen is unknown. Data came from immunoSEQ multiplex PCR; TCRdb stores just in-frame clones and leaves some out. The sample records 85,000 to 130,000 clones, around nine tenths being singletons. The record originates from a study of OX40 agonist ivuxolimab in advanced cancers. Study summary: Prior anti-PD-1, anti-PD-L1 or anti-CTLA-4 therapy did not bar entry, and 30% to 40% had some. General observations from the study: Expanded peripheral T cells had an undetermined antigen specificity. Those patients achieving a partial response at 0.1-3.0 mg/kg showed among the lowest clonal expansion.

This sequence originates from an adult with an advanced solid tumor such as melanoma, head and neck, liver or kidney cancer. This specimen was CD4+ or CD8+ T cells sorted from blood, taken in a trial of the OX40 agonist ivuxolimab.

The CDR3 DNA follows: TGCGCCAGCAGCGTTGACTCAACTAATGAAAAACTGTTTTTT. This translates into CASSVDSTNEKLFF. The genes are TRBV5-1 and TRBJ1-4, with unresolved D. The CDR3 is 14 residues long. Trimming left V 4 bases short and J 0 bases short, with 7 bases between. CDR1 and CDR2 from the germline V gene are SGHRS and YFSETQ. The whole variable domain, filled in from reference TRBV5-1 and TRBJ1-4, reads KAGVTQTPRYLIKTRGQQVTLSCSPISGHRSVSWYQQTPGQGLQFLFEYFSETQRNKGNFPGRFSGRQFSNSRSEMNVSTLELGDSALYLCASSVDSTNEKLFFGSGTQLSVL.